These 23 T cell receptor beta chains originate from one sample sequenced in a study of OX40 agonist ivuxolimab in advanced cancers. TCRdb's table, derived via immunoSEQ multiplex PCR, lists solely in-frame clones and lacks some. In the table there are 95,000 or so clones, approximately 85% of which are singletons. Here the sequenced sample was CD4+ or CD8+ T cells sorted from blood, taken in a trial of the OX40 agonist ivuxolimab. The receptors derive from an adult with an advanced solid tumor such as melanoma, head and neck, liver or kidney cancer.

This clone appeared a few times. This rearrangement joins TRBV2 to TRBJ2-7; no definite D call. The V end was cut by 6 bases, the J end by 3 bases, with 15 bases between. From germline, CDR1 is SNHLY and CDR2 FYNNEI. The CDR3 extends over 14 amino acids. The CDR3 DNA is TGTGCCAGCAGAGCCACCTATGGAGTCTACGAGCAGTACTTC. Protein: CASRATYGVYEQYF.

The CDR3 coding sequence is TGTGCCAGCAGCCTTCGGACAGGGGGAAGAACTGAAGCTTTCTTT. This encodes CASSLRTGGRTEAFF. The V and J genes are TRBV28 and TRBJ1-1; 10 nucleotides align to TRBD1. V gave up 6 bases and J gave up 5 bases; unmatched junction bases: 9. This CDR3 is built from 15 residues. CDR1 and CDR2 (germline): MDHEN, SYDVKM.

This clone appeared a single time. The J gene is TRBJ2-1, the V gene TRBV19; TRBD2 matches at 14 bases. This CDR3 region has 18 residues. From germline, CDR1 is LNHDA and CDR2 SQIVND (reference sequence). V was clipped by 1 base and J by 6 bases; unmatched bases: 8. CDR3 sequence reads: CASSIGVRTSGRINEQFF. CDR3 DNA sequence: TGTGCCAGTAGTATAGGGGTACGGACTAGCGGGAGGATCAATGAGCAGTTCTTC.

The V gene is TRBV28, the J gene TRBJ2-4; D is undetermined. Trimming shortened V by 3 bases and J by 1 base, and 7 bases separated the two germline ends. Germline values: CDR1 MDHEN, CDR2 SYDVKM. The CDR3 runs 14 residues. The CDR3 sequence: CASSFAPAKNIQYF. CDR3 sequence (DNA): TGTGCCAGCAGTTTCGCCCCCGCCAAAAACATTCAGTACTTC.

This clone was seen a handful of times. The chain is built from TRBV7-6 and TRBJ2-2, with 12 bases that match TRBD1. The CDR3 runs 21 residues. Germline CDR1 reads SGHVS; CDR2 reads FNYEAQ. V gave up 2 bases and J gave up 5 bases; unmatched junction bases: 18. CDR3 coding DNA: TGTGCCAGCAGCTTACCTCCCTTTTACCGGGACAGGGGGCGAAAAACCGGGGAGCTGTTTTTT. Amino acid sequence: CASSLPPFYRDRGRKTGELFF. The full variable domain, its missing parts supplied by reference TRBV7-6 and TRBJ2-2, is GAGVSQSPRYKVTKRGQDVALRCDPISGHVSLYWYRQALGQGPEFLTYFNYEAQQDKSGLPNDRFSAERPEGSISTLTIQRTEQRDSAMYRCASSLPPFYRDRGRKTGELFFGEGSRLTVL.

The chain combines TRBV28 with TRBJ2-7, with 7 bases aligning to TRBD1. CDR3 length: 12 amino acids. Trimming cost V 11 bases and J 5 bases; bases outside gene matches: 9. CDR1 and CDR2 (germline): MDHEN, SYDVKM. The chain's CDR3 is CAGGTTGDEQYF. The CDR3 bases are TGTGCCGGAGGCACTACAGGGGACGAGCAGTACTTC. Variable domain in full (rest from reference TRBV28 and TRBJ2-7): DVKVTQSSRYLVKRTGEKVFLECVQDMDHENMFWYRQDPGLGLRLIYFSYDVKMKEKGDIPEGYSVSREKKERFSLILESASTNQTSMYLCAGGTTGDEQYFGPGTRLTVT.

The sample holds many counts of this clone. The chain combines TRBV6-1 with TRBJ1-5; 7 bases are shared with TRBD1. Germline values: CDR1 MNHNS, CDR2 SASEGT. CDR3 length: 12 residues. Losses at the gene ends were 7 bases for V and 4 bases for J; bases not matched to a gene: 1. The CDR3 region has the DNA TGTGCCAGCACAGGGGGGAATCAGCCCCAGCATTTT. Its translation is CASTGGNQPQHF.

J is TRBJ1-1 and V is TRBV28; TRBD1 matches 10 bases. The CDR3 consists of 16 residues. Trimming cost V 4 bases and J 0 bases; bases outside gene matches: 5. CDR1 MDHEN and CDR2 SYDVKM come from the germline V gene. The CDR3 is CASSYPGQGMNTEAFF. The CDR3 bases are TGTGCCAGCAGTTACCCGGGACAGGGGATGAACACTGAAGCTTTCTTT.

The chain employs TRBV4-1 and TRBJ1-1; tentatively, D is TRBD1 (5 bases). The CDR3 is made up of 16 amino acids. V dropped 4 bases and J dropped 1 base, with 16 bases sitting between them. Looked up from germline, CDR1 is MGHRA and CDR2 is YSYEKL. CDR3: CASSREGWGSNTEAFF. DNA of the CDR3: TGCGCCAGCAGCCGAGAGGGGTGGGGGTCGAACACTGAAGCTTTCTTT.

The chain is built from TRBV7-3 and TRBJ2-2; 8 bases are shared with TRBD2. CDR1 SGHTA and CDR2 FQGTGA come from the germline V gene. CDR3 length equals 17 residues. The junction had 12 bases not matched to a gene; V was cut back by 3 bases and J by 6 bases. The CDR3 region has the DNA TGTGCCAGCAGCTTGACGACGGGAGGGCCTAGAGCCGGGGAGCTGTTTTTT. Encoded protein: CASSLTTGGPRAGELFF.

The rearrangement links TRBV4-1 to TRBJ2-7; D might be TRBD1 (6 bases). There are 15 residues in the CDR3. CDR1 and CDR2 (germline): MGHRA, YSYEKL. V lost 1 base to trimming and J lost 4 bases, with 14 bases between them. The CDR3 protein is CASSQGRQEAYEQYF. DNA for the CDR3: TGCGCCAGCAGCCAAGGTAGACAGGAGGCTTACGAGCAGTACTTC.

This clone was found a few times. The chain combines TRBV7-2 with TRBJ2-1; D is undetermined. CDR1 is SGHTA and CDR2 is FQGNSA in the germline V gene. V gave up 2 bases and J gave up 2 bases, with 4 bases separating them. This CDR3 has 13 amino acids. The CDR3 region is CASSLSAYNEQFF. For the CDR3, the DNA is TGTGCCAGCAGCTTATCCGCCTACAATGAGCAGTTCTTC.

The rearrangement joins TRBV9 to TRBJ2-1, with D tentatively TRBD1 or TRBD2 (5 bases each). Looked up from germline, CDR1 is SGDLS and CDR2 is YYNGEE. The CDR3 consists of 17 residues. The V end was cut by 1 base, the J end by 1 base, with 15 bases between. The CDR3 DNA follows: TGTGCCAGCAGCGTAAGGGACGGGATTTTTTCCTACAATGAGCAGTTCTTC. It specifies CASSVRDGIFSYNEQFF.

The table lists this clone with a count of one. The chain couples TRBV11-2 to TRBJ2-2, with D possibly being TRBD1 or TRBD2 (5 bases each). CDR1 SGHAT and CDR2 FQNNGV come from the germline V gene. V was pared by 5 bases and J by 5 bases, with 18 bases between. There are 16 residues in the CDR3. The DNA of the CDR3 is TGTGCCAGCAGCCTTCTTACGGGGCGTACGACCGGGGAGCTGTTTTTT. Its translation: CASSLLTGRTTGELFF.

In this sample, this clone turned up a few times. The chain uses TRBV2 and TRBJ2-2; 7 bases are a match to TRBD1. The length of the CDR3 is 16 residues. The germline CDR1 and CDR2 sequences are SNHLY and FYNNEI. Losses at the gene ends were 7 bases for V and 2 bases for J; bases not matched to a gene: 10. CDR3 sequence reads: CASNFIGTANTGELFF. Written as DNA, the CDR3 is TGTGCCAGCAATTTTATTGGGACAGCAAACACCGGGGAGCTGTTTTTT.

The chain employs TRBV14 and TRBJ2-5; D uncertain. The CDR3 loop spans 12 amino acids. Between the trimmed V and J ends, which lost 4 bases and 6 bases, there was a span of 9 bases. Germline CDR1 is SGHDN and CDR2 is FVKESK. In DNA form, the CDR3 reads TGTGCCAGCAGCCTGGATCGGCAGACCCAGTACTTC. Translated, it gives CASSLDRQTQYF.

The genes are TRBV5-1 and TRBJ2-7; no clear D. Per the germline V gene, CDR1 is SGHRS and CDR2 is YFSETQ. V was clipped by 2 bases and J by 0 bases, with 15 bases between them. CDR3 length equals 16 residues. The CDR3 region is CASSFSPLGISYEQYF. CDR3 nucleotide sequence: TGCGCCAGCAGCTTTAGCCCGCTTGGGATCTCCTACGAGCAGTACTTC.

The gene calls are TRBV30 and TRBJ2-7, with 10 nucleotides matching TRBD2. The germline gives CDR1 GTSNPN, CDR2 SVGIG (reference sequence). V shed 2 bases and J 4 bases; nucleotides not matched to a gene: 11. This CDR3 comprises 16 residues. The CDR3 is CAWSKASGSTTYEQYF. CDR3 DNA sequence: TGTGCCTGGAGTAAGGCTAGCGGGAGTACGACGTACGAGCAGTACTTC.

V usage is TRBV28 and J usage is TRBJ2-1, with 7 nucleotides matching TRBD2. The CDR3 totals 16 residues. V shed 5 bases and J 4 bases; nucleotides not matched to a gene: 11. Germline V lookup: CDR1 MDHEN, CDR2 SYDVKM. The CDR3 coding sequence is TGTGCCAGCAGTACCATCGAAGCGGGAAGGTACAATGAGCAGTTCTTC. As protein: CASSTIEAGRYNEQFF.

This clone was seen a single time. This chain connects TRBV12-1 to TRBJ2-7; the table's D call of TRBD2 was not tested on the DNA. TRBV12-1 has pseudogene status. CDR3 length equals 19 residues. The CDR3: CASSSGSGTPPLSNGEQYF. CDR3 DNA: TGTGCCAGCAGCTCCGGATCCGGGACTCCACCCTTGAGTAACGGGGAGCAGTACTTC.

This clone is a singleton in its sample. The chain combines TRBV11-3 with TRBJ2-1; tentative D call: TRBD1 (6 bases). Trimming stripped 0 bases from V and 9 bases from J, with 21 bases between. Germline CDR1 is SGHNT and CDR2 is YENEEA. This CDR3 has 17 amino acids. CDR3 nucleotide sequence: TGTGCCAGCAGCTTAGATTGTGGATTATTCCAGGGGTCTGAGCAGTTCTTC. This gives the protein CASSLDCGLFQGSEQFF.

The chain links TRBV10-3 to TRBJ2-5, with D uncertain. The germline V gene has CDR1 ENHRY and CDR2 SYGVKD. The ends were cut back, 4 bases at V and 5 bases at J, with 5 bases in the middle. This CDR3 is built from 11 residues. CDR3 sequence reads: CAISVGETQYF. Here the CDR3 DNA reads TGTGCCATCAGTGTCGGGGAGACCCAGTACTTC.

In this sample, this clone turned up once. Here the CDR3 reads CASSDRGGLDSGANVLTF. The CDR3 DNA sequence: TGTGCCAGTAGCGACAGGGGGGGCCTCGACTCTGGGGCCAACGTCCTGACTTTC. The V and J genes are TRBV19 and TRBJ2-6; 9 positions match TRBD1. The trim removed 6 bases at V and 0 bases at J, leaving 9 bases unmatched. This CDR3 is 18 amino acids long. Germline CDR1 LNHDA, CDR2 SQIVND (reference sequence).